The 3 T cell receptor beta chains in this list originate from one sample, sequenced in a study of early T cells in non-severe SARS-CoV-2 infection. TCRdb redid the calling of the 5' RACE reads with MiXCR, one entry per CDR3 protein. The table lists around 70,000 distinct CDR3 sequences, 12% of them singletons. The sample consisted of whole blood. These receptors were collected from an adult who was a healthcare worker with PCR-confirmed SARS-CoV-2 infection or an uninfected control (not recorded which).

This clonotype was observed a handful of times. The chain employs TRBV5-1 and TRBJ1-4, with 9 bases identical to TRBD1. CDR3 length equals 18 residues. The V gene end was trimmed by 5 bases and the J gene end by 1 base; junction bases not matched to a gene: 12. Germline CDR1 reads SGHRS; CDR2 reads YFSETQ. The DNA for the CDR3 is TGCGCCAGCAGATCGACCGGGACAGGGCGTGGAACTAATGAAAAACTGTTTTTT. As protein: CASRSTGTGRGTNEKLFF.

This clonotype has at least ten counts. The rearrangement links TRBV9 to TRBJ2-5, with TRBD2 matching over 14 bases. Germline lookup yields CDR1 SGDLS and CDR2 YYNGEE. After removal of 0 bases from V and 2 bases from J, the junction contained 3 bases not matched to a gene. The CDR3 contains 17 residues. CDR3 nucleotide sequence: TGTGCCAGCAGCGTAGGGGGACTAGCGGGAGTGCAAGAGACCCAGTACTTC. Translating gives CASSVGGLAGVQETQYF.

Of note for this clonotype: A read error is possible here, since a much larger clone lies one base away. The chain employs TRBV27 and TRBJ2-7; TRBD2 matches at 10 bases. V shed 2 bases and J 5 bases; nucleotides not matched to a gene: 3. CDR3 length: 14 amino acids. Germline V gene sequence: CDR1 MNHEY, CDR2 SMNVEV (reference sequence). CDR3 amino acids: CASSLGTSVNEQYF. Written as DNA, the CDR3 is TGTGCCAGCAGTTTAGGGACTAGCGTAAACGAGCAGTACTTC.